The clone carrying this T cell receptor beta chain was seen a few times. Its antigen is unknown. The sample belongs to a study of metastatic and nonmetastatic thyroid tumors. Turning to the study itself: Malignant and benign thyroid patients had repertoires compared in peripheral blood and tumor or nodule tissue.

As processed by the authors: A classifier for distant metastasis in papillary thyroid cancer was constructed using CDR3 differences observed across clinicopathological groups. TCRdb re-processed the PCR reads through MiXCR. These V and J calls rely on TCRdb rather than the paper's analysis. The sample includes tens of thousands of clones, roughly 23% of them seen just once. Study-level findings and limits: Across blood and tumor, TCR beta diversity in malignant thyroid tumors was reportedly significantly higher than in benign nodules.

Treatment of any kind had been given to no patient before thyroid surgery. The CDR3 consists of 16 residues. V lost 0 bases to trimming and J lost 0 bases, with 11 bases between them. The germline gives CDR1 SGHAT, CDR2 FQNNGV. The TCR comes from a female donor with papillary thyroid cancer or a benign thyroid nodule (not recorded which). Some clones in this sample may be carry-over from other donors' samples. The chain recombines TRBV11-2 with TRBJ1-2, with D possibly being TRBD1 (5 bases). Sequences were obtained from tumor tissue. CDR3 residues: CASSLDRTRANYGYTF. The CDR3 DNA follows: TGTGCCAGCAGCTTAGACAGGACACGAGCTAACTATGGCTACACCTTC.